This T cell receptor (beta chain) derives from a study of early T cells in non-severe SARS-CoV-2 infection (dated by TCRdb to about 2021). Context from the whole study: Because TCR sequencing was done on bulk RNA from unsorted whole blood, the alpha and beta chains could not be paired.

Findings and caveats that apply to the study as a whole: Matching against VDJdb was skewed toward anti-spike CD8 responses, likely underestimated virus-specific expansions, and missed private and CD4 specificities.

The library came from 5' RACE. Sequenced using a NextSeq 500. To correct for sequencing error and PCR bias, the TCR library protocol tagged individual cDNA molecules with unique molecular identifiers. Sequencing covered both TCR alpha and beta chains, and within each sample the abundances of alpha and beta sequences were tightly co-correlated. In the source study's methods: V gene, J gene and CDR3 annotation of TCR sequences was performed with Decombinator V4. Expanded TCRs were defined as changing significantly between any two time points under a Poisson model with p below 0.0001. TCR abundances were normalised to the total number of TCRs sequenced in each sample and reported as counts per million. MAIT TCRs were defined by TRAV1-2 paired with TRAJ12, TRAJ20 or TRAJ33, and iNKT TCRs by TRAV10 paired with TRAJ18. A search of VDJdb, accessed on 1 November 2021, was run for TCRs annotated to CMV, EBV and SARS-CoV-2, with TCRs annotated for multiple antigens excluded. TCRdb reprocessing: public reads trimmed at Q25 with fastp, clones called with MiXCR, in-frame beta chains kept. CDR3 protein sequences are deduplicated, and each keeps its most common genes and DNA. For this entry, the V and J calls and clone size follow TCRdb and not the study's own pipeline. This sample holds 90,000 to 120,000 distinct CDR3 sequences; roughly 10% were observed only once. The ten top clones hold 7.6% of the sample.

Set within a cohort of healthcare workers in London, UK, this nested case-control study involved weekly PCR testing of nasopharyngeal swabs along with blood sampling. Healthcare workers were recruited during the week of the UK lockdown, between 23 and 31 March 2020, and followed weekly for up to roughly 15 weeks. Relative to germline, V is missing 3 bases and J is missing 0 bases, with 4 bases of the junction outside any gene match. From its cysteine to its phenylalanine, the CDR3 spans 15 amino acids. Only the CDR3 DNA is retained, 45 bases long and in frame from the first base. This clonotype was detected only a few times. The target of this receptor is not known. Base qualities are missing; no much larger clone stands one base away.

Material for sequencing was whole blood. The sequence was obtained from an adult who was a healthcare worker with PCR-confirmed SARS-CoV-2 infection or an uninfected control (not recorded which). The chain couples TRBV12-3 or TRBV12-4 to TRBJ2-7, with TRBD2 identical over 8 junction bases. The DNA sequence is TGTGCCAGCAGTTTCGAGCGGGAGCCCTCCTACGAGCAGTACTTC. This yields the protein CASSFEREPSYEQYF.